The 29 T cell receptor beta chains below come from one sample, sequenced in a study of cytomegalovirus exposure and HLA in healthy donors. Use of 60 Vbeta and 13 Jbeta primers characterized the PCR. Sequencing was performed with immunoSEQ multiplex PCR; in TCRdb, only in-frame clones are kept and a portion is missing. The top ten hold 4% to 5.5% of the sample, which has over 100,000 clones, over 60% seen once. Sequenced: PBMCs. Receptor source: a man aged 30 to 39 in good health and CMV-seropositive.

The chain employs TRBV27 and TRBJ1-5; D may be TRBD1 (6 bases). The CDR3 runs to 14 residues. Looked up from germline, CDR1 is MNHEY and CDR2 is SMNVEV (reference sequence). V lost 3 bases, J lost 7 bases, and 13 bases lay in between. CDR3 region: CASSLGSGVQPQHF. CDR3 bases: TGTGCCAGCAGTTTGGGGTCAGGGGTCCAGCCCCAGCATTTT.

This rearrangement joins TRBV5-1 to TRBJ2-5; 7 nucleotides line up with TRBD2. CDR3 size: 15 residues. Germline trimming cut 6 bases from V and 5 bases from J; bases unmatched to any gene: 13. Per germline, CDR1 SGHRS and CDR2 YFSETQ. The CDR3 here is CASTRGTNLGETQYF. CDR3 sequence (DNA): TGCGCCAGCACCCGAGGGACTAACCTCGGGGAGACCCAGTACTTC.

The genes are TRBV19 and TRBJ2-5, with 10 bases fitting TRBD2. The CDR3 runs to 14 residues. Trimming took 5 bases from V and 4 from J; bases not matched to a gene: 4. Germline CDR1 reads LNHDA; CDR2 reads SQIVND (reference sequence). The CDR3 here is CASSQRGGRETQYF. In nucleotides, the CDR3 is TGTGCCAGTAGTCAGCGGGGGGGCAGAGAGACCCAGTACTTC. Drawing the rest from reference TRBV19 and TRBJ2-5, the complete variable domain is DGGITQSPKYLFRKEGQNVTLSCEQNLNHDAMYWYRQDPGQGLRLIYYSQIVNDFQKGDIAEGYSVSREKKESFPLTVTSAQKNPTAFYLCASSQRGGRETQYFGPGTRLLVL.

The genes are TRBV6-6 and TRBJ1-6; no firm D call. The CDR3 is 13 residues long. The germline CDR1 and CDR2 sequences are MNHNY and SVGAGI (reference sequence). V shed 6 bases and J shed 6 bases, with 9 bases lying between them. The CDR3 bases are TGTGCCAGCAGGCCCGGGTCTAATTCACCCCTCCACTTT. Its translation is CASRPGSNSPLHF.

This clone was found a few times. The chain uses TRBV28 and TRBJ1-6, with D perhaps matching TRBD1 (5 bases). The CDR3 sequence is 14 residues long. CDR1 and CDR2 (germline): MDHEN, SYDVKM. V lost 5 bases and J 8 bases, leaving 13 bases between the germline ends. The CDR3 bases are TGTGCCAGCAGTGGCGGCGGGACCTATTCACCCCTCCACTTT. Protein: CASSGGGTYSPLHF. Full variable domain (outside the CDR3, taken from reference TRBV28 and TRBJ1-6): DVKVTQSSRYLVKRTGEKVFLECVQDMDHENMFWYRQDPGLGLRLIYFSYDVKMKEKGDIPEGYSVSREKKERFSLILESASTNQTSMYLCASSGGGTYSPLHFGNGTRLTVT.

The rearrangement joins TRBV30 to TRBJ1-1; TRBD1 matches 7 bases. The CDR3 consists of 12 residues. J lost 5 bases, V lost 5 bases, and 5 bases had no gene match. Looked up from germline, CDR1 is GTSNPN and CDR2 is SVGIG (reference sequence). The CDR3 DNA reads TGTGCCTGGGTACAGGGGCGGACTGAAGCTTTCTTT. This encodes CAWVQGRTEAFF.

The chain carries TRBV19 and TRBJ2-4; 8 bases match TRBD2. V was clipped by 7 bases and J by 0 bases; unmatched bases: 14. Germline loops: CDR1 LNHDA, CDR2 SQIVND (reference sequence). The CDR3 is made up of 18 amino acids. DNA of the CDR3: TGTGCCAGTACCGGAGGAAGAGCGGGGGCCGTAGCCAAAAACATTCAGTACTTC. It is translated as CASTGGRAGAVAKNIQYF.

On this clone: Other DNA sequences in the same sample also yield this CDR3. The chain uses TRBV18 and TRBJ2-2; D gene unclear. Germline loops: CDR1 KGHSH, CDR2 LQKENI. V lost 2 bases to trimming and J lost 5 bases, with 6 bases between them. The CDR3 is 13 residues long. The CDR3 is CASSPSLTGELFF. The CDR3 DNA follows: TGTGCCAGCTCACCATCACTGACCGGGGAGCTGTTTTTT.

The chain has TRBV6-4 and TRBJ2-3; 10 bases agree with TRBD2. The J segment lost 2 bases and the V segment lost 5 bases, leaving 10 bases of the junction unmatched. Germline CDR1 reads MRHNA; CDR2 reads SNTAGT. The length of the CDR3 is 17 residues. In DNA form, the CDR3 reads TGTGCCAGCAGTACGTCTAGCGGGGGAGCAACCACAGATACGCAGTATTTT. Protein product: CASSTSSGGATTDTQYF.

V usage is TRBV14 and J usage is TRBJ1-2; D not resolved. The V gene's germline CDR1 is SGHDN and CDR2 FVKESK. Trimming shortened V by 0 bases and J by 7 bases, and 18 bases separated the two germline ends. The CDR3 loop spans 16 amino acids. In nucleotides, the CDR3 is TGTGCCAGCAGCCAAGAACAGTTCGGCCCAGCAAGTGGCTACACCTTC. This encodes CASSQEQFGPASGYTF.

The V and J genes are TRBV2 and TRBJ2-1; 9 nucleotides match TRBD2. Germline values: CDR1 SNHLY, CDR2 FYNNEI. The ends lost 8 bases at V and 2 bases at J; junction bases unmatched: 4. CDR3 length equals 14 residues. The chain's CDR3 is CASERGATYNEQFF. CDR3 nucleotide sequence: TGTGCCAGCGAGCGGGGGGCCACCTACAATGAGCAGTTCTTC. The complete variable domain, with remaining parts taken from reference TRBV2 and TRBJ2-1, reads EPEVTQTPSHQVTQMGQEVILRCVPISNHLYFYWYRQILGQKVEFLVSFYNNEISEKSEIFDDQFSVERPDGSNFTLKIRSTKLEDSAMYFCASERGATYNEQFFGPGTRLTVL.

In DNA form, the CDR3 reads TGCGCCAGCAGTGAGTCCGCACTAGCGGGGGGATACTCCTACAATGAGCAGTTCTTC. Its translation is CASSESALAGGYSYNEQFF. The chain is built from TRBV10-2 and TRBJ2-1, with 12 bases that match TRBD2. Trimming removed 0 bases from V and 0 bases from J; junction bases left unmatched: 6. This CDR3 is built from 19 residues. Germline CDR1 and CDR2: WSHSY and SAAADI.

The chain links TRBV5-1 to TRBJ2-3; 8 bases fit TRBD2. After removal of 3 bases from V and 2 bases from J, the junction contained 2 bases not matched to a gene. The CDR3 is 14 amino acids. The germline V gene encodes CDR1 SGHRS and CDR2 YFSETQ. The CDR3 loop reads CASSSGLDTDTQYF. CDR3 DNA sequence: TGCGCCAGCAGCTCGGGACTAGACACAGATACGCAGTATTTT.

The rearrangement uses TRBV11-3 and TRBJ2-1, with D perhaps TRBD1 (6 bases). The V end was cut by 5 bases, the J end by 6 bases, with 8 bases between. Looked up from germline, CDR1 is SGHNT and CDR2 is YENEEA. The CDR3 spans 12 residues. The CDR3 bases are TGTGCCAGCAGCCCACAGGGCAATGAGCAGTTCTTC. Encoded protein: CASSPQGNEQFF. Full variable domain (missing parts from reference TRBV11-3 and TRBJ2-1): EAGVVQSPRYKIIEKKQPVAFWCNPISGHNTLYWYLQNLGQGPELLIRYENEEAVDDSQLPKDRFSAERLKGVDSTLKIQPAELGDSAVYLCASSPQGNEQFFGPGTRLTVL.

The chain couples TRBV6-5 to TRBJ1-2, with 10 nucleotides matching TRBD1. The junction had 6 bases not matched to a gene; V was cut back by 0 bases and J by 5 bases. The V gene's germline CDR1 is MNHEY and CDR2 SVGAGI. There are 16 residues in the CDR3. This chain's CDR3 is CASSYSGGTGAYGYTF. The CDR3 DNA reads TGTGCCAGCAGTTACTCGGGGGGGACAGGGGCGTATGGCTACACCTTC.

V usage is TRBV4-3 and J usage is TRBJ1-6; D unresolved. The V gene lost 8 bases and the J gene lost 3 bases, with 14 bases spanning the gap. Germline assignment: CDR1 LGHNA and CDR2 YSLEER. The CDR3 contains 15 residues. The DNA for the CDR3 is TGCGCCAGCGGCCCCCAGGTAGACTATAATTCACCCCTCCACTTT. Protein: CASGPQVDYNSPLHF.

The gene calls are TRBV5-1 and TRBJ2-3; 11 bases agree with TRBD2. CDR1 and CDR2 (germline): SGHRS, YFSETQ. Losses at the gene ends were 3 bases for V and 2 bases for J; bases not matched to a gene: 2. The CDR3 covers 15 residues. DNA for the CDR3: TGCGCCAGCAGCTCTAGCGGGGGGATCACAGATACGCAGTATTTT. Protein: CASSSSGGITDTQYF. Combining the CDR3 with reference TRBV5-1 and TRBJ2-3 gives the whole variable domain KAGVTQTPRYLIKTRGQQVTLSCSPISGHRSVSWYQQTPGQGLQFLFEYFSETQRNKGNFPGRFSGRQFSNSRSEMNVSTLELGDSALYLCASSSSGGITDTQYFGPGTRLTVL.

The genes are TRBV5-4 and TRBJ1-1, with 7 bases aligning to TRBD1. The V gene end was trimmed by 3 bases and the J gene end by 5 bases; junction bases not matched to a gene: 13. CDR1 and CDR2 from the germline V gene are SGHNT and YYREEE (reference sequence). The CDR3 runs 16 residues. The CDR3 is CASSSPTGRTMTEAFF. The CDR3 nucleotides are TGTGCCAGCAGCTCACCGACAGGGAGAACGATGACTGAAGCTTTCTTT.

The chain carries TRBV10-2 and TRBJ2-3; 9 bases are shared with TRBD2. Germline CDR1 and CDR2: WSHSY and SAAADI. This CDR3 contains 17 residues. Unmatched junction bases numbered 11, after V lost 0 bases and J lost 7 bases. Here the CDR3 reads CASSESPSGVFNYTQYF. The CDR3 nucleotides read TGCGCCAGCAGTGAGTCGCCTAGCGGGGTATTCAATTATACGCAGTATTTT.

Only a few counts were recorded for this clone. V and J are TRBV7-2 and TRBJ2-3; D might be TRBD2 (5 bases). The CDR3 has 13 amino acids. Germline V gene lookup returns CDR1 SGHTA and CDR2 FQGNSA. Trimming shortened V by 9 bases and J by 0 bases, and 10 bases separated the two germline ends. This CDR3 reads CASKRTSTDTQYF. CDR3 DNA: TGTGCCAGTAAGCGGACTAGCACAGATACGCAGTATTTT.

This clone has a single count. The rearrangement joins TRBV6-5 to TRBJ1-2; D is uncertain. The CDR3 has 13 amino acids. In germline, CDR1 is MNHEY, CDR2 SVGAGI. V lost 0 bases and J 6 bases, leaving 8 bases between the germline ends. The CDR3, as DNA: TGTGCCAGCAGTTACTCGGCTGCAAATGGCTACACCTTC. Residues: CASSYSAANGYTF.

The chain carries TRBV2 and TRBJ2-2; D is undetermined. V shed 7 bases and J shed 2 bases, with 11 bases lying between them. Germline CDR1 reads SNHLY; CDR2 reads FYNNEI. This CDR3 contains 14 residues. CDR3 DNA sequence: TGTGCCAGCATTCTGGCCCTCAACACCGGGGAGCTGTTTTTT. Translating gives CASILALNTGELFF.

The chain carries TRBV14 and TRBJ2-3; maybe TRBD2 (5 bases). With 3 bases removed from V and 3 bases from J, the gap between germline ends came to 13 bases. Per the germline V gene, CDR1 is SGHDN and CDR2 is FVKESK. The CDR3 is 15 amino acids. The CDR3 spells CASSQKITRTDTQYF. The CDR3 bases are TGTGCCAGCAGCCAGAAGATAACTAGAACAGATACGCAGTATTTT.

The CDR3 nucleotides are TGTGCCAGCAGGAAGACAGGGAATGATAACACCATATATTTT. Encoded protein: CASRKTGNDNTIYF. The chain links TRBV2 to TRBJ1-3, with 7 nucleotides matching TRBD1. CDR3 length equals 14 residues. The V gene end was trimmed by 6 bases and the J gene end by 7 bases; junction bases not matched to a gene: 9. Germline CDR1 and CDR2: SNHLY and FYNNEI.

J is TRBJ2-2 and V is TRBV11-2, with 8 bases fitting TRBD1. CDR3 length: 15 amino acids. V lost 6 bases to trimming and J lost 2 bases; unmatched junction nucleotides: 5. Germline lookup yields CDR1 SGHAT and CDR2 FQNNGV. CDR3 region: CASSWDRLNTGELFF. The CDR3 nucleotides read TGTGCCAGCAGTTGGGACAGGCTTAACACCGGGGAGCTGTTTTTT. The variable domain in full, completed from reference TRBV11-2 and TRBJ2-2, reads EAGVAQSPRYKIIEKRQSVAFWCNPISGHATLYWYQQILGQGPKLLIQFQNNGVVDDSQLPKDRFSAERLKGVDSTLKIQPAKLEDSAVYLCASSWDRLNTGELFFGEGSRLTVL.

The rearrangement uses TRBV7-9 and TRBJ2-1; possibly TRBD1 for D (5 bases). V was pared by 5 bases and J by 5 bases, with 16 bases between. Germline loops: CDR1 SEHNR, CDR2 FQNEAQ (reference sequence). The CDR3 extends over 15 amino acids. Here the CDR3 DNA reads TGTGCCAGCAGCCCCCTCTGGGGCAAAGACAATGAGCAGTTCTTC. This translates into CASSPLWGKDNEQFF.

The chain employs TRBV6-1 and TRBJ1-1; 7 nucleotides match TRBD1. The CDR3 covers 14 residues. Trimming cost V 6 bases and J 1 base; bases outside gene matches: 5. Per the germline V gene, CDR1 is MNHNS and CDR2 is SASEGT. The CDR3 DNA reads as TGTGCCAGCAGGGCGGACAGGCGGAACACTGAAGCTTTCTTT. This codes for CASRADRRNTEAFF.

Only a few counts were recorded for this clone. This sequence joins TRBV5-1 and TRBJ1-2; the D gene is possibly TRBD1 (5 bases). Germline-derived CDR1 and CDR2 are SGHRS and YFSETQ. There are 14 residues in the CDR3. The V end lost 0 bases, the J end lost 1 base, and 7 bases lay between the germline ends. The CDR3 nucleotides are TGCGCCAGCAGCTTGGGACAGTTTAACTATGGCTACACCTTC. Protein sequence: CASSLGQFNYGYTF.

A few counts support this clone. The V gene is TRBV5-1, the J gene TRBJ1-1; TRBD1 agrees at 11 bases. V was clipped by 3 bases and J by 6 bases; unmatched bases: 7. Germline V gene data show CDR1 as SGHRS and CDR2 as YFSETQ. The CDR3 has 15 residues. In DNA form, the CDR3 reads TGCGCCAGCAGCTCGGGACAGGGGGGCTCCGCTGAAGCTTTCTTT. Its translation is CASSSGQGGSAEAFF. Variable domain in full (rest from reference TRBV5-1 and TRBJ1-1): KAGVTQTPRYLIKTRGQQVTLSCSPISGHRSVSWYQQTPGQGLQFLFEYFSETQRNKGNFPGRFSGRQFSNSRSEMNVSTLELGDSALYLCASSSGQGGSAEAFFGQGTRLTVV.